What follows are 5 T cell receptor beta chains derived from one specimen sequenced in a study of blood T cells in healthy people across ages. A sample-barcoded 5' primer and a J-beta primer mix were used in a second PCR of about 6 to 12 cycles. TCRdb re-called the 5' RACE reads with MiXCR, one entry per CDR3 protein. There are about 1.6 million distinct CDR3 sequences in the sample; 30% to 35% occur only once, and about 11% lies in the top ten. The sample comprised blood. These receptors were collected from a woman under 40 in good health.

This chain joins TRBV2 and TRBJ2-7; 14 bases fit TRBD2. Germline-derived CDR1 and CDR2 are SNHLY and FYNNEI. Unmatched junction bases numbered 8, after V lost 6 bases and J lost 4 bases. This CDR3 is 16 amino acids long. CDR3 in amino acids: CASRATGLAGAYEQYF. Here the CDR3 DNA reads TGTGCCAGCAGGGCAACGGGACTAGCGGGGGCTTACGAGCAGTACTTC.

The chain couples TRBV30 to TRBJ2-1; no clear D. The CDR3 is 13 residues long. V was cut by 0 bases and J by 1 base, with 4 bases left in between. The germline V gene has CDR1 GTSNPN and CDR2 SVGIG (reference sequence). CDR3 in amino acids: CAWSVRSYNEQFF. The CDR3 nucleotides are TGTGCCTGGAGTGTACGGTCCTACAATGAGCAGTTCTTC.

The chain is built from TRBV5-1 and TRBJ1-1; tentatively, D is TRBD1 (5 bases). Germline-derived CDR1 and CDR2 are SGHRS and YFSETQ. The CDR3 is made up of 13 amino acids. Trimming cost V 10 bases and J 1 base, with 14 bases left between them. The DNA for the CDR3 is TGCGCCCGATATACCACAGGGAACACTGAAGCTTTCTTT. Translating gives CARYTTGNTEAFF.

This clonotype was seen a few times. Relative to the germline gene, one junction end is altered; a read error may explain this. This chain links TRBV28 with TRBJ2-4; perhaps D is TRBD1 or TRBD2 (6 bases each). This CDR3 spans 16 amino acids. The germline gives CDR1 MDHEN, CDR2 SYDVKM. This CDR3 is CASRQGQILAKNIQYF. For the CDR3, the DNA is TGTGCCAGCAGACAAGGACAGATACTAGCCAAGAACATTCAGTACTTC.

This clonotype appeared many times. The chain is built from TRBV29-1 and TRBJ1-4, with TRBD1 matching 7 bases. Germline assignment: CDR1 SQVTM and CDR2 ANQGSEA. CDR3 length equals 13 residues. Losses at the gene ends were 6 bases for V and 8 bases for J; bases not matched to a gene: 9. The CDR3 sequence is CSVARGLGEKLFF. The CDR3, as DNA: TGCAGCGTCGCGAGGGGGCTGGGAGAAAAACTGTTTTTT.